A selection of T cell receptor beta chains follows, all from one sample in a study of blood T cell repertoires in COVID-19. Only in-frame clones appear in the TCRdb table, and some are missing; sequencing was by immunoSEQ multiplex PCR. The repertoire consists of 200,000 to 250,000 clones, with 88% occurring once and the leading ten covering around 1.5%. Sequences were obtained from peripheral blood. The source is a man aged 18 to 35 with active or convalescent COVID-19. CDR3s include the opening cysteine and the closing phenylalanine or tryptophan. A D gene is named only where the DNA matches it firmly. A clone size is listed for some rows: how often the clone was seen (once, few, many), or a class if it is expanded.

v_call	d_call	clone_size	j_call	cdr3_aa	cdr3_nt
TRBV5-1	.	.	TRBJ1-3	CASSPTAYSGNTIYF	TGCGCCAGCAGCCCCACAGCATACTCTGGAAACACCATATATTTT
TRBV20-1	.	few	TRBJ1-5	CSATDSGPQHF	TGCAGTGCTACGGACAGCGGGCCCCAGCATTTT
TRBV27	.	few	TRBJ1-1	CASSPHQREANTEAFF	TGTGCCAGCAGTCCCCACCAGCGTGAGGCGAACACTGAAGCTTTCTTT
TRBV10-3	TRBD2	.	TRBJ2-7	CAISDAGVGHEQYF	TGTGCCATCAGTGACGCGGGAGTAGGCCACGAGCAGTACTTC
TRBV4-3	TRBD2	.	TRBJ2-3	CASSPLAGVTDTQYF	TGCGCCAGCAGCCCCTTAGCGGGGGTCACAGATACGCAGTATTTT
TRBV6-6	.	.	TRBJ2-5	CASSRGGQRMRYQETQYF	TGTGCCAGCAGTCGCGGGGGACAGCGTATGAGGTACCAAGAGACCCAGTACTTC
TRBV4-3	TRBD1	.	TRBJ1-2	CASSQIRTGGYTF	TGCGCCAGCAGCCAGATACGGACAGGGGGCTACACCTTC
TRBV7-8	TRBD1	.	TRBJ2-1	CASSLAGIGTAFYNEQFF	TGTGCCAGCAGCTTAGCGGGGATCGGGACAGCTTTCTACAATGAGCAGTTCTTC
TRBV28	.	.	TRBJ2-5	CASSTRDTYQETQYF	TGTGCCAGCAGTACCAGGGACACCTACCAAGAGACCCAGTACTTC
TRBV9	.	.	TRBJ2-3	CASSVVPQGADTQYF	TGTGCCAGCAGCGTAGTCCCGCAGGGCGCAGATACGCAGTATTTT
TRBV6-5	.	once	TRBJ1-6	CASSYKSGVGNSPLHF	TGTGCCAGCAGTTATAAGAGCGGGGTGGGTAATTCACCCCTCCACTTT
TRBV5-4	TRBD2	.	TRBJ2-1	CASSSPGGGSYNEQFF	TGTGCCAGCAGCTCGCCGGGAGGAGGTAGCTACAATGAGCAGTTCTTC
TRBV7-7	.	.	TRBJ1-3	CASSLGWWGGSGNTIYF	TGTGCCAGCAGCTTGGGGTGGTGGGGCGGATCTGGAAACACCATATATTTT
TRBV19	TRBD2	.	TRBJ2-1	CASRREATNHEQFF	TGTGCCAGTAGGCGGGAGGCCACAAATCATGAGCAGTTCTTC
TRBV28	TRBD1	.	TRBJ1-3	CASSPTQGQAGNTIYF	TGTGCCAGCAGTCCCACACAGGGGCAGGCTGGAAACACCATATATTTT
TRBV6-5	.	.	TRBJ2-7	CASSYRGSPYEQYF	TGTGCCAGCAGTTACAGGGGCAGCCCCTACGAGCAGTACTTC
TRBV15	.	.	TRBJ2-7	CATSIGLLPYEQYF	TGTGCCACCAGCATCGGACTGCTCCCTTACGAGCAGTACTTC
TRBV5-5	.	.	TRBJ2-7	CASSLDRRVTYEQYF	TGTGCCAGCAGCTTGGACCGCCGAGTCACCTACGAGCAGTACTTC
TRBV24-1	.	.	TRBJ1-5	CATSEAGQGFLSQPQHF	TGTGCCACCAGTGAAGCGGGACAAGGGTTTCTAAGTCAGCCCCAGCATTTT